Listed here is a single T cell receptor beta chain. Its antigen specificity is not known. No base quality values were provided; no much bigger clone lies one nucleotide off. Counted from cysteine to phenylalanine, this CDR3 has 14 amino acids. Only the CDR3 region is kept as DNA, spanning 42 bases read in frame from base 1. The germline V end is reduced by 4 bases and the J end by 2 bases; junction bases left unmatched: 3. CDR1 LNHDA and CDR2 SQIVND are derived from the germline V gene (reference sequence). TCRbeta CDR3 regions were amplified from genomic DNA by means of the immunoSEQ Assay, a bias-controlled multiplex PCR. Under the source paper's analysis protocol: Nucleated cell counts per sample were estimated from amplification of reference gene primers within the assay. To quantify the absolute abundance of each unique TCRbeta CDR3 rearrangement, sequence reads were collapsed and filtered. For each sample, productive Simpson clonality was calculated as the square root of Simpson's diversity index over productive rearrangements. TCRdb retrieved this table from immuneACCESS and kept in-frame rearrangements only. Not all clones are present; in checked studies, unresolved V genes account for under half, and no reason is known for the remainder. Clone size and V and J calls were adopted from that table, with D and trimming inferred from the DNA. In this sample the table shows approximately 290,000 clones, more than 85% of which occur a single time. The ten largest clonotypes hold around 2.2% of the sample.

This sample is part of a study of blood T cell repertoires in COVID-19 (dated by TCRdb to 2018 to 2020). For context, the study as a whole: Collaborator samples came from the United States, Italy and Spain and covered acute and convalescent phases of COVID-19. Where available, HLA class I and class II types were obtained from metadata supplied by the sample provider rather than from assay-based typing. The repertoires were released in a freely available public database intended as a resource for research on the immune response to SARS-CoV-2. Samples came from the ongoing ImmuneRACE study (first 160 participants) plus 1,254 subjects from 6 global collaborators. The prospective study material was composed of cDNA or gDNA derived from T cells, B-cell-depleted T cells, or PBMCs. Deeply sampled blood TCRbeta repertoires from subjects exposed to, actively infected with, or recovered from COVID-19 were included in the dataset. Sample metadata almost always included a de-identified subject ID, COVID-19 status, age in years and sex. Overall study results and their limits: How much clinical and demographic metadata was included differed by source and by participant, and the metadata was provided uncurated.

At one collaborating source in Seattle, patients were enrolled during active infection and were followed longitudinally through the course of disease. Collaborating institutions collected whole blood in K2EDTA tubes following their own protocols. Collaborator samples were shipped for TCRbeta analysis as frozen whole blood, isolated PBMCs, or DNA extracted from either sample type. The chain couples TRBV19 to TRBJ2-5, with TRBD2 identical over 8 junction bases. The sample consisted of peripheral blood. The sequence derives from a woman between 25 and 40 years old with COVID-19, enrolled during active disease. The nucleotides read TGTGCCAGTAGTAGGGGCGGGGGGCAAGAGACCCAGTACTTC. Its amino acids are CASSRGGGQETQYF.